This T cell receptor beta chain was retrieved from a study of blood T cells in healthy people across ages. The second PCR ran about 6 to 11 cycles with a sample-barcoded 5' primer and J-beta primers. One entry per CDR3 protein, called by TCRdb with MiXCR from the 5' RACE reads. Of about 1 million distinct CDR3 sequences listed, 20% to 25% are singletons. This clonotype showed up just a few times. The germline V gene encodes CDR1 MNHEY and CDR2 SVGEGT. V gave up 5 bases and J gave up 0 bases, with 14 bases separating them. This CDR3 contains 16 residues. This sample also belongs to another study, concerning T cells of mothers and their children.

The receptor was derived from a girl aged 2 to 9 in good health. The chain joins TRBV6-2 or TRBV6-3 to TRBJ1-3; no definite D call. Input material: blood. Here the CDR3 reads CASSRAGTFSGNTIYF. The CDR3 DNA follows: TGTGCCAGCAGTCGGGCAGGAACTTTCTCTGGAAACACCATATATTTT.